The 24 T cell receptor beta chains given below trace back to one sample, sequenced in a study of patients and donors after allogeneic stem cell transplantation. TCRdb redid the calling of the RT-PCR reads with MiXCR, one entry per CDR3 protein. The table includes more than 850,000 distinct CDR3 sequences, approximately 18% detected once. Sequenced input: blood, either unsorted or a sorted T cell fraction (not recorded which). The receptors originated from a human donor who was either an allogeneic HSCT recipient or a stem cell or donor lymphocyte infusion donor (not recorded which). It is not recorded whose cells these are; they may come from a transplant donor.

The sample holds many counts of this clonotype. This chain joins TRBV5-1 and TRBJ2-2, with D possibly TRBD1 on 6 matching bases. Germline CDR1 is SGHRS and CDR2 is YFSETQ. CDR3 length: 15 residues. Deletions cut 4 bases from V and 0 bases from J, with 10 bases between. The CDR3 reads CASSPGTTNTGELFF. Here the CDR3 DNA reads TGCGCCAGCAGCCCCGGGACAACGAACACCGGGGAGCTGTTTTTT. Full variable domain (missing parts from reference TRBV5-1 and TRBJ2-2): KAGVTQTPRYLIKTRGQQVTLSCSPISGHRSVSWYQQTPGQGLQFLFEYFSETQRNKGNFPGRFSGRQFSNSRSEMNVSTLELGDSALYLCASSPGTTNTGELFFGEGSRLTVL.

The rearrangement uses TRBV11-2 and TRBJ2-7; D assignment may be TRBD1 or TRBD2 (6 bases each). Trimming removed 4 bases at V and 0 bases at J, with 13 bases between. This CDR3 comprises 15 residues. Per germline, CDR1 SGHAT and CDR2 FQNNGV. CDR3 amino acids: CASSSQGGLSYEQYF. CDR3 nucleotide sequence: TGTGCCAGCAGCTCGCAAGGGGGGCTCTCCTACGAGCAGTACTTC.

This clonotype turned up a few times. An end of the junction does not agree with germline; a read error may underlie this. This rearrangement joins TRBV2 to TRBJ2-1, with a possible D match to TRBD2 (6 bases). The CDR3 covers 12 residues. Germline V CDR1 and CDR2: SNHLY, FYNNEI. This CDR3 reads CASREAGNEQFF. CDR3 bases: TGTGCCAGCAGGGAAGCGGGCAATGAGCAGTTCTTC.

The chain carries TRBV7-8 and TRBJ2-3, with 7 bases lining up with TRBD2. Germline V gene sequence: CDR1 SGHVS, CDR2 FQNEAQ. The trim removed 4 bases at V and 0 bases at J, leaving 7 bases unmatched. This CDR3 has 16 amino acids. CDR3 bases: TGTGCCAGCAGCTCCCCGGGCGGGGGAAGCACAGATACGCAGTATTTT. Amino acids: CASSSPGGGSTDTQYF. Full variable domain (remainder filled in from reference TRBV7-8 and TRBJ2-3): GAGVSQSPRYKVAKRGQDVALRCDPISGHVSLFWYQQALGQGPEFLTYFQNEAQLDKSGLPSDRFFAERPEGSVSTLKIQRTQQEDSAVYLCASSSPGGGSTDTQYFGPGTRLTVL.

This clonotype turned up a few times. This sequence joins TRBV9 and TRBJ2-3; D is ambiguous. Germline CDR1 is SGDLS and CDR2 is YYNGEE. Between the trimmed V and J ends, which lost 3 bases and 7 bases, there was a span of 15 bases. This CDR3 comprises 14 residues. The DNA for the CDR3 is TGTGCCAGCAGCGCGGCGCCGAGAGCAAATACGCAGTATTTT. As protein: CASSAAPRANTQYF.

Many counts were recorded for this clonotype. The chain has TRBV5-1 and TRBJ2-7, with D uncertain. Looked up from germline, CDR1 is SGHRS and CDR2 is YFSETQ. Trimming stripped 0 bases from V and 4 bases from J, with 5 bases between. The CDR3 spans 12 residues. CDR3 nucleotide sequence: TGCGCCAGCAGCTTGGACGTGTACGAGCAGTACTTC. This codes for CASSLDVYEQYF.

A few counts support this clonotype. Here the CDR3 DNA reads TGTGCCAGCAGCCAACCCACTGCGGGGGCCTACGAGCAGTACTTC. Protein: CASSQPTAGAYEQYF. The rearrangement uses TRBV4-2 and TRBJ2-7; 7 bases agree with TRBD2. Trimming removed 2 bases from V and 2 bases from J; junction bases left unmatched: 6. Germline V lookup: CDR1 LGHNA, CDR2 YNFKEQ. This CDR3 is 15 amino acids long.

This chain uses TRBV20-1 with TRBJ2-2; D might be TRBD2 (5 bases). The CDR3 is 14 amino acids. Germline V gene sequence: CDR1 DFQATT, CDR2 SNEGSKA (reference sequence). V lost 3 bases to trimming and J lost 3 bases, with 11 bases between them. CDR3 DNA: TGCAGTGCTAGTCGGCGGGCAGACACCGGGGAGCTGTTTTTT. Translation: CSASRRADTGELFF.

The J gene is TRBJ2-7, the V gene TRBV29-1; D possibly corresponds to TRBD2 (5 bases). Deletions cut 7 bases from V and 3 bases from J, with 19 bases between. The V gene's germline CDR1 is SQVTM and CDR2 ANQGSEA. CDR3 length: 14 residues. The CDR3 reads CSATTRTGNYEQYF. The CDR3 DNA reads TGCAGCGCTACCACCCGGACTGGTAACTACGAGCAGTACTTC.

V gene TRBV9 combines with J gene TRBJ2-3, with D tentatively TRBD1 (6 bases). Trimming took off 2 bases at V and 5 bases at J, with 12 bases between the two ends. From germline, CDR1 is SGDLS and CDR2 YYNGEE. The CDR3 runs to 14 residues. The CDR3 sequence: CASSVRGTGDTQYF. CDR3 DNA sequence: TGTGCCAGCAGCGTCAGGGGAACGGGAGATACGCAGTATTTT. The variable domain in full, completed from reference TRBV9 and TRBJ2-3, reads DSGVTQTPKHLITATGQRVTLRCSPRSGDLSVYWYQQSLDQGLQFLIQYYNGEERAKGNILERFSAQQFPDLHSELNLSSLELGDSALYFCASSVRGTGDTQYFGPGTRLTVL.

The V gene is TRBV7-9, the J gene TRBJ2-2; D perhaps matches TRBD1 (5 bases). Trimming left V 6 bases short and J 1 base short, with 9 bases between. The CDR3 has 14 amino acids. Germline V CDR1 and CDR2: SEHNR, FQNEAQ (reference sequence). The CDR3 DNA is TGTGCCAGCAGGTTGACAGAGAACACCGGGGAGCTGTTTTTT. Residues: CASRLTENTGELFF.

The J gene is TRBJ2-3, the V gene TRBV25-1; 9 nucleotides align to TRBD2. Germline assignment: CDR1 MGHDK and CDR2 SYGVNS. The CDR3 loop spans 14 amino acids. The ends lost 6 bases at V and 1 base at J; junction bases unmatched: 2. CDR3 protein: CASRKRGGTDTQYF. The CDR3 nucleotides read TGTGCCAGCAGAAAGCGGGGGGGCACAGATACGCAGTATTTT.

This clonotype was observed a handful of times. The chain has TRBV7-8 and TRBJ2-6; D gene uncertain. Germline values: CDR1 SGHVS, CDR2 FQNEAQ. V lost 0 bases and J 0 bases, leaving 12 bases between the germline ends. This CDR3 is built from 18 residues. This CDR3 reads CASSLARRAASGANVLTF. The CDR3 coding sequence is TGTGCCAGCAGCTTAGCGAGACGGGCAGCCTCTGGGGCCAACGTCCTGACTTTC.

CDR3 coding DNA: TGTGCCAGCAGCCCCAACTTCCTTTCGACCTACAATGAGCAGTTCTTC. It encodes CASSPNFLSTYNEQFF. J is TRBJ2-1 and V is TRBV7-8; the D is unclear. V was cut by 5 bases and J by 2 bases, with 16 bases left in between. The CDR3 runs to 16 residues. Germline-derived CDR1 and CDR2 are SGHVS and FQNEAQ. Using reference TRBV7-8 and TRBJ2-1 for the parts outside the CDR3, the full variable domain is GAGVSQSPRYKVAKRGQDVALRCDPISGHVSLFWYQQALGQGPEFLTYFQNEAQLDKSGLPSDRFFAERPEGSVSTLKIQRTQQEDSAVYLCASSPNFLSTYNEQFFGPGTRLTVL.

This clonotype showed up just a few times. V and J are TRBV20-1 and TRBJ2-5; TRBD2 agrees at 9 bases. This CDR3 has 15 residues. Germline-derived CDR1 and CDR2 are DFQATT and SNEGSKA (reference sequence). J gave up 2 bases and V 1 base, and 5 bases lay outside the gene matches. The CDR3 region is CSARGLTSGQETQYF. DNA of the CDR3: TGCAGTGCTAGAGGTCTGACTAGCGGACAAGAGACCCAGTACTTC.

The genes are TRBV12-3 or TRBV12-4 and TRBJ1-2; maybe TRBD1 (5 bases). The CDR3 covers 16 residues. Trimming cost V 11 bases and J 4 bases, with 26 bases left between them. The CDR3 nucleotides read TGTGCCTGCCTCCGGGACGCCGGGGGGGTGAGCTATGGCTACACCTTC. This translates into CACLRDAGGVSYGYTF.

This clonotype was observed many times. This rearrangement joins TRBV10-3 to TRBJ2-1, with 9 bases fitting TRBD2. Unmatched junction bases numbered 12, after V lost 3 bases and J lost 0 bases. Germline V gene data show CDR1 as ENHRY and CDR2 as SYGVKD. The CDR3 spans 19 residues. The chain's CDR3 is CAISDHFGLAPSSYNEQFF. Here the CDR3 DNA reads TGTGCCATCAGTGACCATTTTGGACTAGCGCCCAGCTCCTACAATGAGCAGTTCTTC.

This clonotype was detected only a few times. CDR3 residues: CASSLEGTGSYEQYF. For the CDR3, the DNA is TGTGCCAGCAGTTTAGAGGGGACAGGGAGCTACGAGCAGTACTTC. The rearrangement uses TRBV12-3 or TRBV12-4 and TRBJ2-7; TRBD1 aligns across 9 bases. The CDR3 is 15 residues long. J gave up 3 bases and V 1 base, and 4 bases lay outside the gene matches.

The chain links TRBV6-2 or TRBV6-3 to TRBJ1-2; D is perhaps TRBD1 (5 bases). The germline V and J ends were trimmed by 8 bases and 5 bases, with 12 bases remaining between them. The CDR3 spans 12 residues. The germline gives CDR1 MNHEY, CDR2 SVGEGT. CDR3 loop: CASRWTNYGYTF. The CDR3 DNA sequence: TGTGCCAGCCGTTGGACAAATTATGGCTACACCTTC.

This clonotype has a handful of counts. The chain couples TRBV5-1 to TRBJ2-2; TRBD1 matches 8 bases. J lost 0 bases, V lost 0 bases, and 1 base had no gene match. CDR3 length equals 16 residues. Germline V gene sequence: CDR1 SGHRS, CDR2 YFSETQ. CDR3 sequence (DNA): TGCGCCAGCAGCTTGGCGGGACAGGCGAACACCGGGGAGCTGTTTTTT. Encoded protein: CASSLAGQANTGELFF. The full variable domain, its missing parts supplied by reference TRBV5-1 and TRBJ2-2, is KAGVTQTPRYLIKTRGQQVTLSCSPISGHRSVSWYQQTPGQGLQFLFEYFSETQRNKGNFPGRFSGRQFSNSRSEMNVSTLELGDSALYLCASSLAGQANTGELFFGEGSRLTVL.

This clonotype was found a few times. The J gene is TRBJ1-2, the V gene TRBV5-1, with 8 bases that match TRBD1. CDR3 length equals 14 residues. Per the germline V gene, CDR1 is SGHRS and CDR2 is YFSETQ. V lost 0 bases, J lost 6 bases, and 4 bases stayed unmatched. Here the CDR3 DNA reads TGCGCCAGCAGCTTGGGTCAGGGGGCGCATGGCTACACCTTC. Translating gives CASSLGQGAHGYTF.

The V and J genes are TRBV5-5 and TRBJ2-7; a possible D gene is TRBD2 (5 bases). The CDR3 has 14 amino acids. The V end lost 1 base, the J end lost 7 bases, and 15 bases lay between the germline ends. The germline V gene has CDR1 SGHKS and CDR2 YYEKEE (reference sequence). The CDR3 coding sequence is TGTGCCAGCAGCTTGTCTAGCTTTTCGTGGGAGCAGTACTTC. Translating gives CASSLSSFSWEQYF.

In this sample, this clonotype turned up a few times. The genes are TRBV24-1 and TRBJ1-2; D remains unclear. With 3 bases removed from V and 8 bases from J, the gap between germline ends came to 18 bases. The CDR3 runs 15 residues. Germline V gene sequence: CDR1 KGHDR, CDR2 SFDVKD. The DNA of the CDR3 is TGTGCCACCAGTGATGCGGACCGGGCCGGTGGGGGCTACACCTTC. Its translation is CATSDADRAGGGYTF.

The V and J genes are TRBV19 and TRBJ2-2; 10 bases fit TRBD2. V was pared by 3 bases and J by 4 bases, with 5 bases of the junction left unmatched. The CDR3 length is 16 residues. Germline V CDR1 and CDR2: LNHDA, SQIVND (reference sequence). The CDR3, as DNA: TGTGCCAGTAGTATGATGAGCGGGAGGGCCACCGGGGAGCTGTTTTTT. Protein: CASSMMSGRATGELFF.